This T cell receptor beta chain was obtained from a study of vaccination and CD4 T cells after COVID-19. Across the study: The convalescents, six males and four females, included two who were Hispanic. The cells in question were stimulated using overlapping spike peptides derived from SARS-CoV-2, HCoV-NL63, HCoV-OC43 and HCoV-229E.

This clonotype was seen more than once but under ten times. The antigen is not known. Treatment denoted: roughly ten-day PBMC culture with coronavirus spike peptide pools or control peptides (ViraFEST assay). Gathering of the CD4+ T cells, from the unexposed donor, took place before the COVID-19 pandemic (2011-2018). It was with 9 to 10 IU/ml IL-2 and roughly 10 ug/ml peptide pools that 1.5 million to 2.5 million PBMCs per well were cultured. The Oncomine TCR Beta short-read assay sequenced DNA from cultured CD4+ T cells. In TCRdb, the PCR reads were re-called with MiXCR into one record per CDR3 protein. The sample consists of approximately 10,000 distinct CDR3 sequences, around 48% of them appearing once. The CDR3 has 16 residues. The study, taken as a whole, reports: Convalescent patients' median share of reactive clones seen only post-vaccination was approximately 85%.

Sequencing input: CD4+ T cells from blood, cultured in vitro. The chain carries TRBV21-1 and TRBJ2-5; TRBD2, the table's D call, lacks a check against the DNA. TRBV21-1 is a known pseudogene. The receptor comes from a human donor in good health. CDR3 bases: TGTGCCATCGCTTCGGAGGGGAAGACCTTCAGGGAGACCCAGTACTTC. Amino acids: CAIASEGKTFRETQYF.